A selection of T cell receptor beta chains follows, all from one sample in a study of cytotoxic CD8 clonotypes in ibrutinib-treated CLL. Sequenced by immunoSEQ multiplex PCR; TCRdb stores in-frame clones only, minus some. This repertoire shows roughly 51,000 clones, 53% found once; its top ten account for over 25%. The sample here was PBMCs, taken after 12 months of ibrutinib treatment. The receptors come from a human donor with chronic lymphocytic leukemia. Each CDR3 is given with its conserved first and last residue. The order of the fields is D gene, clone size, V gene, J gene, CDR3 DNA, CDR3 protein. A D gene is named only where the DNA matches it firmly. Not every row has a clone size; where given, it reads once, few, many or a size class.

.,many,TRBV4-2,TRBJ2-7,TGTGCCAGCAGCCAAGATAGAGCTAGTAGGAACGAGCAGTACTTC,CASSQDRASRNEQYF
.,few,TRBV28,TRBJ1-1,TGTGCCAGCAGTTCCAGAACTGAAGCTTTCTTT,CASSSRTEAFF
.,.,TRBV5-6,TRBJ2-2,TGTGCCAGCAGCCTAGCGGGGACAGGGGTCGGGGAGCTGTTTTTT,CASSLAGTGVGELFF
TRBD1,.,TRBV5-1,TRBJ1-2,TGCGCCAGCAGCTTGGAAGGGGGCGGTGGCTACACCTTC,CASSLEGGGGYTF
.,.,TRBV27,TRBJ2-2,TGTGCCAGCAGTTTATCTACCGGGGAGCTGTTTTTT,CASSLSTGELFF
.,.,TRBV4-2,TRBJ2-2,TGTGCCAGCAGCCAAGACGGGGACACCGGGGAGCTGTTTTTT,CASSQDGDTGELFF
TRBD1,.,TRBV6-1,TRBJ2-1,TGTGCCAGCAGTGAAGTGTGGACAGGGGGCTACAATGAGCAGTTCTTC,CASSEVWTGGYNEQFF
.,.,TRBV7-8,TRBJ2-7,TGTGCCAGCAGCTTAGCTTCGCGAGGCCCCTACGAGCAGTACTTC,CASSLASRGPYEQYF
TRBD2,.,TRBV7-8,TRBJ2-7,TGTGCCAGCAGCTTAAGCGGGACCCCTCTCTCCTACGAGCAGTACTTC,CASSLSGTPLSYEQYF
TRBD1,.,TRBV6-1,TRBJ1-4,TGTGCCAGCCGGAAACAGGGGACTAATGAAAAACTGTTTTTT,CASRKQGTNEKLFF
.,few,TRBV7-2,TRBJ2-2,TGTGCCAGCAACGCCAGAGTCACCGGGGAGCTGTTTTTT,CASNARVTGELFF
.,once,TRBV4-1,TRBJ2-7,TGCGCCAGCAGCCACGGGAGAACTTCCTACGAGCAGTACTTC,CASSHGRTSYEQYF
TRBD2,few,TRBV11-2,TRBJ2-1,TGTGCCAGCAGCTCCAAGAAGACGGGGGGACCCCACAATGAGCAGTTCTTC,CASSSKKTGGPHNEQFF
.,few,TRBV28,TRBJ1-4,TGTGCCAGCACGCCGGGAGGTGAAAAACTGTTTTTT,CASTPGGEKLFF
.,few,TRBV5-1,TRBJ1-2,TGCGCCAGCAGCCCGACCGGGACTGCCGGCTACACCTTC,CASSPTGTAGYTF
.,few,TRBV6-1,TRBJ2-7,TGTGCCAGCAGCAGGGACCTCTCCTACGAGCAGTACTTC,CASSRDLSYEQYF
TRBD1,.,TRBV27,TRBJ1-5,TGTGCCAGCAGTCCGAACGACAGGGATCAGCCCCAGCATTTT,CASSPNDRDQPQHF
TRBD1,.,TRBV5-1,TRBJ2-7,TGCGCCAGCAGCCTACAGGGGGTCAGGGACGAGCAGTACTTC,CASSLQGVRDEQYF
TRBD2,few,TRBV5-1,TRBJ2-1,TGCGCCAGCAGCTTCCCGGGACAGGGAAAGACTAGCGGGAGACGTCCCGCGGATGAGCAGTTCTTC,CASSFPGQGKTSGRRPADEQFF
.,few,TRBV5-5,TRBJ1-2,TGTGCCAGCAGCTTCCCAGGGGACTATGGCTACACCTTC,CASSFPGDYGYTF
TRBD2,.,TRBV2,TRBJ2-5,TGTGCCAGCGTTCCGGGACTAGCGGAAGAGACCCAGTACTTC,CASVPGLAEETQYF
.,.,TRBV28,TRBJ1-1,TGTGCCAGCAGTTTGATCGTTAACACTGAAGCTTTCTTT,CASSLIVNTEAFF
TRBD1,few,TRBV5-1,TRBJ2-2,TGCGCCACCGCGGGACAGGAGCACACCGGGGAGCTGTTTTTT,CATAGQEHTGELFF
TRBD1,.,TRBV15,TRBJ1-4,TGTGCCACCAGCAGCCGGGAAGGGGGCGGTGAAAAACTGTTTTTT,CATSSREGGGEKLFF
.,.,TRBV5-1,TRBJ2-2,TGCGCCAGCAGCGGTGCGGCCTCGGCAGGGGCGACCGGGGAGCTGTTTTTT,CASSGAASAGATGELFF
TRBD2,once,TRBV5-1,TRBJ2-1,TGCGCCAGCAGCTTAGGCGGGAGCTTGACGAATGAGCAGTTCTTC,CASSLGGSLTNEQFF
.,.,TRBV29-1,TRBJ1-4,TGCAGCGTTGAAGAGGATGGGGCAGGGGATGAAAAACTGTTTTTT,CSVEEDGAGDEKLFF
TRBD1,.,TRBV2,TRBJ2-1,TGTGCCAGGGGGGACAGGGGTTCCGAGCAGTTCTTC,CARGDRGSEQFF
.,.,TRBV19,TRBJ1-3,TGTGCCAGTAGTATCGAACAGCTTTCTGGAAACACCATATATTTT,CASSIEQLSGNTIYF
TRBD1,once,TRBV30,TRBJ1-2,TGTGCCTGGATGCTGACAGGGGGAGGCTACACCTTC,CAWMLTGGGYTF
.,few,TRBV19,TRBJ2-1,TGTGCCAGTAGTATACCGCACCACCGGGAGCAGTTCTTC,CASSIPHHREQFF
.,.,TRBV30,TRBJ1-5,TGTGCCTACCAGGTAAATAGCAATCAGCCCCAGCATTTT,CAYQVNSNQPQHF
.,.,TRBV2,TRBJ1-4,TGTGCCAGCAGTGAATTAGAGGGTGCTAATGAAAAACTGTTTTTT,CASSELEGANEKLFF
TRBD2,.,TRBV7-8,TRBJ2-5,TGTGCCAGCAGCCCAAGGTCGGGAGGGAGTGAGACCCAGTACTTC,CASSPRSGGSETQYF
.,.,TRBV28,TRBJ2-4,TGTGCCAGCAGCCCACCCCTTGCCAAAAACATTCAGTACTTC,CASSPPLAKNIQYF
TRBD2,few,TRBV4-1,TRBJ2-5,TGCGCCAGCAGCCAAGACCCGGGACTAGCGGGAGAGACCCAGTACTTC,CASSQDPGLAGETQYF
.,.,TRBV9,TRBJ1-4,TGTGCCAACTTCCGGGTTGCAACTAATGAAAAACTGTTTTTT,CANFRVATNEKLFF
.,.,TRBV7-9,TRBJ1-4,TGTGCCAGCAGCCCTGGAGGGGCGACTAATGAAAAACTGTTTTTT,CASSPGGATNEKLFF
.,few,TRBV7-9,TRBJ2-7,TGTGCCAGCAGCTTGACGGGTGACGGGAGAAGCAAAGAGCAGTACTTC,CASSLTGDGRSKEQYF
TRBD1,.,TRBV27,TRBJ1-3,TGTGCCAGCAGTCCAAGGGGGCTATCTGGAAACACCATATATTTT,CASSPRGLSGNTIYF
.,.,TRBV28,TRBJ1-1,TGTGCCAGCGGTTCAGGGGACACTGAAGCTTTCTTT,CASGSGDTEAFF
TRBD2,few,TRBV6-1,TRBJ2-3,TGTGCCAGCAGTGATACTAGCGGGGCAGATACGCAGTATTTT,CASSDTSGADTQYF